What follows are 6 T cell receptor beta chains derived from one specimen sequenced in a study of response to subunit inactivated influenza vaccine. TCRdb processed the RT-PCR reads anew with MiXCR; each CDR3 protein has one entry. The repertoire consists of hundreds of thousands of distinct CDR3 sequences, with about 20% occurring once and the leading ten covering 9% to 12%. The sample was PBMCs from blood, taken less than 22 months after vaccination. The receptors originated from a man aged 50 to 75 who received an inactivated influenza vaccine.

In its sample, this clonotype was seen a few times. The chain couples TRBV6-1 to TRBJ2-1, with 10 bases lining up with TRBD2. CDR3 size: 18 residues. CDR1 is MNHNS, CDR2 SASEGT, per germline. V gave up 5 bases and J gave up 1 base; unmatched junction bases: 11. The CDR3 spells CASSTPPSGSNSYNEQFF. Written as DNA, the CDR3 is TGTGCCAGCAGTACCCCCCCTAGCGGGAGTAATTCCTACAATGAGCAGTTCTTC.

The V gene is TRBV5-1, the J gene TRBJ1-5; D might be TRBD1 (6 bases). The CDR3 is made up of 14 amino acids. The V gene's germline CDR1 is SGHRS and CDR2 YFSETQ. The V end lost 4 bases, the J end lost 6 bases, and 14 bases lay between the germline ends. The CDR3 nucleotides read TGCGCCAGCAGCCAAGGGGGGGCGCTTCAGCCCCAGCATTTT. Residues: CASSQGGALQPQHF. Combining the CDR3 with reference TRBV5-1 and TRBJ1-5 gives the whole variable domain KAGVTQTPRYLIKTRGQQVTLSCSPISGHRSVSWYQQTPGQGLQFLFEYFSETQRNKGNFPGRFSGRQFSNSRSEMNVSTLELGDSALYLCASSQGGALQPQHFGDGTRLSIL.

This clonotype was counted only a few times. V and J are TRBV11-2 and TRBJ2-4; 10 bases agree with TRBD1. The V segment lost 5 bases and the J segment 0 bases; nucleotides outside the gene matches: 10. The CDR3 has 18 amino acids. The germline V gene encodes CDR1 SGHAT and CDR2 FQNNGV. The CDR3 DNA sequence: TGTGCCAGCAGCCCGGACAGGGGGGTCAGAATAGCCAAAAACATTCAGTACTTC. Encoded protein: CASSPDRGVRIAKNIQYF.

Concerning this clonotype itself: The final CDR3 position lacks the conserved phenylalanine or tryptophan, pointing to a likely read error. The chain couples TRBV20-1 to TRBJ1-2; maybe TRBD1 (5 bases). Per germline, CDR1 DFQATT and CDR2 SNEGSKA (reference sequence). There are 12 residues in the CDR3. V lost 5 bases and J lost 3, with 10 bases in between. The CDR3 region is CSAVRGDYGYTS. CDR3 coding DNA: TGCAGTGCTGTCCGGGGGGACTATGGCTACACCTCC.

This clonotype was recorded at least ten times. The genes are TRBV4-1 and TRBJ2-5, with 9 bases identical to TRBD1. Looked up from germline, CDR1 is MGHRA and CDR2 is YSYEKL. V shed 1 base and J 2 bases; nucleotides not matched to a gene: 5. The CDR3 contains 16 residues. DNA of the CDR3: TGCGCCAGCAGCCAAGTGGGGGACAGGGCACAAGAGACCCAGTACTTC. Its protein is CASSQVGDRAQETQYF.

This sequence joins TRBV28 and TRBJ2-2; 8 bases agree with TRBD2. The V segment lost 6 bases and the J segment 5 bases; nucleotides outside the gene matches: 8. Germline CDR1 MDHEN, CDR2 SYDVKM. This CDR3 contains 15 residues. The CDR3: CASSIAGRTTGELFF. In nucleotides, the CDR3 is TGTGCCAGCAGCATAGCGGGGCGAACAACCGGGGAGCTGTTTTTT.